The 30 T cell receptor beta chains given below trace back to one sample, sequenced in a study of T cells in Graves' hyperthyroidism and ophthalmopathy. The CDR3 regions of TCR beta were amplified from RNA transcripts. With the HTBI primer set, the TCR CDR3 went through a first round of RT-PCR. TCRdb ran MiXCR on the multiplex PCR reads and lists one entry per CDR3 protein. The sample has approximately 420,000 distinct CDR3 sequences; approximately 14% are singletons. The material sequenced was blood. The receptors were gathered from a woman between 18 and 29 years old with Graves' hyperthyroidism.

The chain employs TRBV20-1 and TRBJ1-6, with D hard to call. Germline loops: CDR1 DFQATT, CDR2 SNEGSKA (reference sequence). The CDR3 covers 15 residues. Trimming removed 4 bases at V and 8 bases at J, with 18 bases between. The CDR3 nucleotides read TGCAGTGCTAACCACGGACTAGATTTGGATTCACCCCTCCACTTT. Its translation is CSANHGLDLDSPLHF.

The chain joins TRBV30 to TRBJ1-2; D remains ambiguous. V shed 3 bases and J shed 4 bases, with 9 bases lying between them. The length of the CDR3 is 12 residues. CDR1 GTSNPN and CDR2 SVGIG come from the germline V gene (reference sequence). The DNA of the CDR3 is TGTGCCTGGAGGGGGTCGGGCTATGGCTACACCTTC. This sequence encodes CAWRGSGYGYTF.

The J gene is TRBJ1-2, the V gene TRBV29-1; the match to TRBD1 covers 9 bases. Trimming at V came to 7 bases and at J to 6 bases, leaving 6 bases not matched to a gene. CDR1 is SQVTM and CDR2 is ANQGSEA in the germline V gene. The CDR3 loop spans 12 amino acids. Here the CDR3 reads CSGYRTGDGYTF. The CDR3 nucleotides are TGCAGCGGGTACCGGACAGGGGATGGCTACACCTTC.

In its sample, this clonotype was seen many times. This CDR3 reads CASSGRGVNTEAFF. The DNA for the CDR3 is TGTGCCAGCAGTGGCCGGGGGGTGAACACTGAAGCTTTCTTT. The genes are TRBV6-1 and TRBJ1-1; a possible D gene is TRBD1 (5 bases). In germline, CDR1 is MNHNS, CDR2 SASEGT. V was cut by 4 bases and J by 0 bases, with 9 bases left in between. The CDR3 contains 14 residues.

The V and J genes are TRBV3-1 and TRBJ2-2, with 7 bases aligning to TRBD2. Per germline, CDR1 LGHDT and CDR2 YNNKEL (reference sequence). The CDR3 totals 15 residues. The V and J ends lost 1 base and 8 bases, in that order; junction bases with no gene match: 7. CDR3 nucleotide sequence: TGTGCCAGCAGCCAAGGTCTAGCGGTGGAGGGGGAGCTGTTTTTT. This translates into CASSQGLAVEGELFF.

This chain joins TRBV5-4 and TRBJ1-1; D perhaps matches TRBD1 (6 bases). Germline CDR1 reads SGHNT; CDR2 reads YYREEE (reference sequence). The CDR3 contains 12 residues. The V and J ends lost 1 base and 10 bases respectively, with 11 bases between them. CDR3 sequence reads: CASSLYRVGAFF. The CDR3 DNA sequence: TGTGCCAGCAGCTTGTACAGGGTGGGAGCTTTCTTT.

V gene TRBV5-1 combines with J gene TRBJ1-5; 10 bases are a match to TRBD1. CDR3 length: 15 amino acids. J gave up 3 bases and V 3 bases, and 3 bases lay outside the gene matches. Germline V gene sequence: CDR1 SGHRS, CDR2 YFSETQ. The CDR3 reads CASSSGQGNNQPQHF. The CDR3 nucleotides read TGCGCCAGCAGCTCGGGACAGGGGAACAATCAGCCCCAGCATTTT.

This chain joins TRBV5-8 and TRBJ1-4, with TRBD1 matching over 12 bases. The CDR3 is 17 amino acids. Germline values: CDR1 SGHTS, CDR2 YDEGEE. V shed 4 bases, J shed 7 bases, and the junction held 11 bases outside the gene matches. The CDR3 spells CASSLGTGGAYTEKLFF. The CDR3 nucleotides read TGTGCCAGCAGCCTCGGGACAGGGGGCGCGTATACTGAAAAACTGTTTTTT.

The table lists this clonotype with many counts. This chain uses TRBV28 with TRBJ2-3; TRBD2 matches at 10 bases. V shed 5 bases, J shed 5 bases, and the junction held 10 bases outside the gene matches. Germline V lookup: CDR1 MDHEN, CDR2 SYDVKM. This CDR3 has 16 residues. The CDR3 nucleotides are TGTGCCAGCAGTGTACTAGCGGGGTCTGGAGGAGATACGCAGTATTTT. Encoded protein: CASSVLAGSGGDTQYF.

This clonotype was seen a few times. This chain joins TRBV6-1 and TRBJ1-3; 10 bases line up with TRBD1. Germline values: CDR1 MNHNS, CDR2 SASEGT. The length of the CDR3 is 16 residues. The J segment lost 0 bases and the V segment lost 4 bases, leaving 3 bases of the junction unmatched. The CDR3 loop reads CASSAWDRGSGNTIYF. CDR3 nucleotides: TGTGCCAGCAGTGCCTGGGACAGGGGCTCTGGAAACACCATATATTTT.

The chain uses TRBV3-1 and TRBJ2-1, with TRBD2 identical over 11 bases. Germline lookup yields CDR1 LGHDT and CDR2 YNNKEL (reference sequence). V lost 1 base, J lost 4 bases, and 6 bases stayed unmatched. This CDR3 has 17 amino acids. The CDR3 DNA follows: TGTGCCAGCAGCCAAGCTCCGGGACTAGCGGCTTACAATGAGCAGTTCTTC. Amino acids: CASSQAPGLAAYNEQFF.

This rearrangement joins TRBV19 to TRBJ2-2, with D uncertain. The CDR3 is 13 amino acids. CDR1 LNHDA and CDR2 SQIVND come from the germline V gene (reference sequence). Between the trimmed V and J ends, which lost 1 base and 7 bases, there was a span of 7 bases. The chain's CDR3 is CASSIVRIGELFF. The CDR3 nucleotides read TGTGCCAGTAGTATAGTACGGATCGGGGAGCTGTTTTTT.

This clonotype was found many times. The chain uses TRBV11-2 and TRBJ1-1, with 7 bases lining up with TRBD1. CDR3 length equals 14 residues. The V gene's germline CDR1 is SGHAT and CDR2 FQNNGV. V lost 5 bases to trimming and J lost 5 bases; unmatched junction nucleotides: 8. The CDR3 loop reads CASSKEGAWTEAFF. In DNA, the CDR3 is TGTGCCAGCAGCAAGGAGGGGGCATGGACTGAAGCTTTCTTT.

This clonotype was observed a few times. The CDR3 nucleotides read TGTGCCAGCAGCCGGGACATGAGCTCCTACAATGAGCAGTTCTTC. It encodes CASSRDMSSYNEQFF. This chain uses TRBV9 with TRBJ2-1; D possibly corresponds to TRBD1 (6 bases). Germline V lookup: CDR1 SGDLS, CDR2 YYNGEE. The CDR3 loop spans 15 amino acids. Trimming left V 4 bases short and J 0 bases short, with 11 bases between.

This clonotype was seen at least ten times. V usage is TRBV11-2 and J usage is TRBJ2-7; a weak D match, TRBD2 (7 bases). The CDR3 contains 15 residues. CDR1 SGHAT and CDR2 FQNNGV come from the germline V gene. V was shortened by 4 bases and J by 1 base, with 14 bases between the two germline ends. The CDR3 is CASSSGGGRSYEQYF. As DNA, the CDR3 is TGTGCCAGCAGCTCGGGCGGGGGCCGATCCTACGAGCAGTACTTC.

The V and J genes are TRBV5-5 and TRBJ2-5; 7 nucleotides match TRBD2. The CDR3 runs to 13 residues. Germline trimming cut 3 bases from V and 3 bases from J; bases unmatched to any gene: 2. Germline CDR1 and CDR2: SGHKS and YYEKEE (reference sequence). CDR3 sequence reads: CASSWGREETQYF. CDR3 coding DNA: TGTGCCAGCAGCTGGGGGAGGGAAGAGACCCAGTACTTC. Drawing the rest from reference TRBV5-5 and TRBJ2-5, the complete variable domain is DAGVTQSPTHLIKTRGQQVTLRCSPISGHKSVSWYQQVLGQGPQFIFQYYEKEERGRGNFPDRFSARQFPNYSSELNVNALLLGDSALYLCASSWGREETQYFGPGTRLLVL.

This clonotype was counted at least ten times. The chain recombines TRBV30 with TRBJ2-7; no clear D gene. Trimming took off 3 bases at V and 3 bases at J, with 12 bases between the two ends. CDR3 size: 13 residues. Germline-derived CDR1 and CDR2 are GTSNPN and SVGIG (reference sequence). This CDR3 is CAWSGQPHYEQYF. The CDR3 DNA sequence: TGTGCCTGGAGCGGCCAGCCCCACTACGAGCAGTACTTC.

This clonotype has at least ten counts. The chain joins TRBV19 to TRBJ2-1; D unclear. V lost 1 base, J lost 6 bases, and 1 base lay in between. The length of the CDR3 is 11 residues. Germline CDR1 is LNHDA and CDR2 is SQIVND (reference sequence). The CDR3 DNA is TGTGCCAGTAGTATAGGCAATGAGCAGTTCTTC. It specifies CASSIGNEQFF.

This clonotype was seen at least ten times. This sequence joins TRBV7-9 and TRBJ2-6; 7 bases agree with TRBD1. This CDR3 contains 18 residues. Trimming at V came to 3 bases and at J to 0 bases, leaving 8 bases not matched to a gene. Germline V CDR1 and CDR2: SEHNR, FQNEAQ (reference sequence). CDR3 protein: CASSFKTGSGSGANVLTF. In DNA, the CDR3 is TGTGCCAGCAGCTTCAAGACAGGGTCGGGCTCTGGGGCCAACGTCCTGACTTTC.

This clonotype was detected many times. The genes are TRBV6-1 and TRBJ1-1, with 9 bases matching TRBD1. The V gene's germline CDR1 is MNHNS and CDR2 SASEGT. CDR3 length: 14 residues. J lost 4 bases, V lost 5 bases, and 5 bases had no gene match. CDR3 DNA: TGTGCCAGCAGTTCGACAGGGGGACCCACTGAAGCTTTCTTT. It codes for CASSSTGGPTEAFF.

The V call is TRBV6-9, the J call TRBJ2-1, with 9 positions matching TRBD2. The CDR3 consists of 15 residues. Trimming took 6 bases from V and 5 from J; bases not matched to a gene: 8. The V gene's germline CDR1 is MNHGY and CDR2 SVAAGI. CDR3 in DNA: TGTGCCAGCAGCTACACTAGCGGGCTAAACAATGAGCAGTTCTTC. This codes for CASSYTSGLNNEQFF.

This clonotype was observed at least ten times. The chain links TRBV18 to TRBJ2-1, with TRBD1 identical over 11 bases. With 5 bases clipped from V and 9 bases from J, the junction kept 15 bases outside the gene matches. The germline V gene encodes CDR1 KGHSH and CDR2 LQKENI. The CDR3 covers 17 residues. The CDR3 nucleotides are TGTGCCAGCTCAACGACTGAAGGACAGGGGGCGTTGTCTGAGCAGTTCTTC. Translation: CASSTTEGQGALSEQFF. Full variable domain (outside the CDR3, taken from reference TRBV18 and TRBJ2-1): NAGVMQNPRHLVRRRGQEARLRCSPMKGHSHVYWYRQLPEEGLKFMVYLQKENIIDESGMPKERFSAEFPKEGPSILRIQQVVRGDSAAYFCASSTTEGQGALSEQFFGPGTRLTVL.

This clonotype was seen a handful of times. V and J are TRBV27 and TRBJ1-2, with D possibly TRBD1 on 5 matching bases. CDR1 and CDR2 from the germline V gene are MNHEY and SMNVEV (reference sequence). CDR3 length: 15 amino acids. The V and J ends lost 1 base and 4 bases respectively, with 13 bases between them. This CDR3 is CASSLLGSGIYGYTF. In nucleotides, the CDR3 is TGTGCCAGCAGTTTATTGGGTTCAGGGATCTATGGCTACACCTTC.

The chain employs TRBV4-3 and TRBJ2-1, with 9 bases fitting TRBD2. This CDR3 is 16 amino acids long. The V gene end was trimmed by 2 bases and the J gene end by 2 bases; junction bases not matched to a gene: 4. Germline values: CDR1 LGHNA, CDR2 YSLEER. CDR3 amino acids: CASSQRAGGAYNEQFF. CDR3 sequence (DNA): TGCGCCAGCAGCCAAAGAGCGGGAGGTGCCTACAATGAGCAGTTCTTC.

This clonotype was seen a few times. The CDR3 sequence is CAWSVLAYNEQYF. CDR3 bases: TGTGCCTGGAGTGTACTAGCCTACAACGAGCAGTACTTC. The chain combines TRBV30 with TRBJ2-7; a weak D match, TRBD2 (6 bases). The CDR3 runs 13 residues. The germline V gene encodes CDR1 GTSNPN and CDR2 SVGIG (reference sequence). Trimming took off 0 bases at V and 5 bases at J, with 11 bases between the two ends. The whole variable domain, remainder taken from reference TRBV30 and TRBJ2-7, is SQTIHQWPATLVQPVGSPLSLECTVEGTSNPNLYWYRQAAGRGLQLLFYSVGIGQISSEVPQNLSASRPQDRQFILSSKKLLLSDSGFYLCAWSVLAYNEQYFGPGTRLTVT.

This clonotype showed up just a few times. V gene TRBV4-1 combines with J gene TRBJ2-7, with a possible D match to TRBD2 (5 bases). Trimming took 0 bases from V and 7 from J, leaving 10 bases between them. CDR1 is MGHRA and CDR2 is YSYEKL in the germline V gene. The CDR3 is 13 amino acids. CDR3 loop: CASSQDYRGEQYF. Written as DNA, the CDR3 is TGCGCCAGCAGCCAAGATTACCGGGGAGAGCAGTACTTC.

This clonotype was recorded many times. The chain is built from TRBV20-1 and TRBJ1-2; 8 nucleotides match TRBD1. This CDR3 is built from 15 residues. Losses at the gene ends were 2 bases for V and 4 bases for J; bases not matched to a gene: 9. The germline CDR1 and CDR2 sequences are DFQATT and SNEGSKA (reference sequence). The CDR3 sequence: CSARFLTGDPYGYTF. In DNA form, the CDR3 reads TGCAGTGCTAGATTTTTGACAGGGGACCCCTATGGCTACACCTTC.

The CDR3 nucleotides read TGTGCCAGCAGCTTCATCGAGGGGGCGGATGGCTACACCTTC. Its translation: CASSFIEGADGYTF. The V and J genes are TRBV7-9 and TRBJ1-2; 7 bases line up with TRBD1. The V gene end was trimmed by 3 bases and the J gene end by 6 bases; junction bases not matched to a gene: 7. The germline CDR1 and CDR2 sequences are SEHNR and FQNEAQ (reference sequence). The CDR3 loop spans 14 amino acids.

The sample holds a few counts of this clonotype. V usage is TRBV20-1 and J usage is TRBJ2-7; D uncertain. V gave up 6 bases and J gave up 0 bases, with 18 bases separating them. Germline lookup yields CDR1 DFQATT and CDR2 SNEGSKA (reference sequence). CDR3 length: 15 residues. The CDR3 DNA follows: TGCAGTGCCCAACAAACCACAAGTCGCTCCTACGAGCAGTACTTC. Its protein product is CSAQQTTSRSYEQYF.

The J gene is TRBJ1-2, the V gene TRBV9; possibly TRBD1 for D (5 bases). V gave up 0 bases and J gave up 4 bases, with 22 bases separating them. Germline assignment: CDR1 SGDLS and CDR2 YYNGEE. The CDR3 spans 18 residues. CDR3 nucleotides: TGTGCCAGCAGCGTAGGAACCGACATTGGGGGGTTAGGCTATGGCTACACCTTC. Protein sequence: CASSVGTDIGGLGYGYTF.